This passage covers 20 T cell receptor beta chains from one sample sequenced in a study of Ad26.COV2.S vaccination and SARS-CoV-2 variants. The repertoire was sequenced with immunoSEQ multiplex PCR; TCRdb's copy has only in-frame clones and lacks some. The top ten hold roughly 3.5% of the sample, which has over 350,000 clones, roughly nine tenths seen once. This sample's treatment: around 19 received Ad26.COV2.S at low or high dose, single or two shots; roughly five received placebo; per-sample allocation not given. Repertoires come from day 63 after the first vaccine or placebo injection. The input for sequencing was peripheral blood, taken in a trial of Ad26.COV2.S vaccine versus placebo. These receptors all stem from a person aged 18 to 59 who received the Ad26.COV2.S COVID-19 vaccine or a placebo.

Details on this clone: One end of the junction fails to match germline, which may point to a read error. The CDR3 bases are TGTGCCAGCACACCGGCTCTAGCGGGGATAGAGACCCAGTACTTC. This codes for CASTPALAGIETQYF. The gene calls are TRBV18 and TRBJ2-5, with 9 bases lining up with TRBD2. The CDR3 runs 15 residues. Germline CDR1 KGHSH, CDR2 LQKENI.

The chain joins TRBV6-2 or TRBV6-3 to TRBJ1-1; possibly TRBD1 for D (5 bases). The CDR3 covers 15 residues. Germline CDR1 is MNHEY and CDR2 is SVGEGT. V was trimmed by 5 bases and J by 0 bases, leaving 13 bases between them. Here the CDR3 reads CASSHPARVNTEAFF. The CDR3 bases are TGTGCCAGCAGTCACCCAGCCAGGGTGAACACTGAAGCTTTCTTT.

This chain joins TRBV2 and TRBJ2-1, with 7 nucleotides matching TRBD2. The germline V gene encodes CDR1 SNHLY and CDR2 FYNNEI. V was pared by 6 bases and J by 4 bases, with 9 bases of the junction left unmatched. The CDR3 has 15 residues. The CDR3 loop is CASRSQRGLYNEQFF. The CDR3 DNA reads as TGTGCCAGCAGAAGTCAGCGGGGACTTTACAATGAGCAGTTCTTC.

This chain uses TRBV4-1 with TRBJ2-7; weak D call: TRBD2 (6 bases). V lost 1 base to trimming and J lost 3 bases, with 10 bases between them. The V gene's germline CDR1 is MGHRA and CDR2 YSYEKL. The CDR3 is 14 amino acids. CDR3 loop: CASSQVRGIYEQYF. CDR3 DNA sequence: TGCGCCAGCAGCCAAGTGCGGGGTATCTACGAGCAGTACTTC.

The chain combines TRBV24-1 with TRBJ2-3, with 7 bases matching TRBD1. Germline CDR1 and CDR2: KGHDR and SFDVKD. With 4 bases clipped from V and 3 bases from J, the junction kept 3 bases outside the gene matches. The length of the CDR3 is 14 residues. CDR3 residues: CATSESGGTDTQYF. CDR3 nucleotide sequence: TGTGCCACCAGTGAATCAGGGGGAACAGATACGCAGTATTTT.

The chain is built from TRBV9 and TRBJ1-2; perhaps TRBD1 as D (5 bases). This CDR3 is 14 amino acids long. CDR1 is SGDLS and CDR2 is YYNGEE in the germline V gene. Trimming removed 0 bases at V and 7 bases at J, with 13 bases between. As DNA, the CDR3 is TGTGCCAGCAGCGTAGTTCAGGGCCCTAGTGGCTACACCTTC. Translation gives CASSVVQGPSGYTF. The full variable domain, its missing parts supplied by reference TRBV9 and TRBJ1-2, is DSGVTQTPKHLITATGQRVTLRCSPRSGDLSVYWYQQSLDQGLQFLIQYYNGEERAKGNILERFSAQQFPDLHSELNLSSLELGDSALYFCASSVVQGPSGYTFGSGTRLTVV.

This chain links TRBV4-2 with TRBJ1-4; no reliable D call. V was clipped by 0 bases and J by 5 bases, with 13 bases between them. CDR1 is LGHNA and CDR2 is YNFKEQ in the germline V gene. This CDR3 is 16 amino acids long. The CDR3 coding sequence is TGTGCCAGCAGCCAAGAAATGGGCAGCTTGAATGAAAAACTGTTTTTT. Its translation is CASSQEMGSLNEKLFF.

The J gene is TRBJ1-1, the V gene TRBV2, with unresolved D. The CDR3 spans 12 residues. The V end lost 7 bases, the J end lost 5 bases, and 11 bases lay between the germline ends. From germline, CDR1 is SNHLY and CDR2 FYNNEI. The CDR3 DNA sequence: TGTGCCAGCAAGGAGGGATGGACTGAAGCTTTCTTT. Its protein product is CASKEGWTEAFF.

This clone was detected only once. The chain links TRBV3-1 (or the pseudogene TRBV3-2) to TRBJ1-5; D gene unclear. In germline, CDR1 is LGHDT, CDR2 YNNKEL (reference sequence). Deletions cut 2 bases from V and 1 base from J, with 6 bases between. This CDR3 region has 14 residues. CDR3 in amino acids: CASSQSESNQPQHF. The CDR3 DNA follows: TGTGCCAGCAGCCAATCAGAGAGCAATCAGCCCCAGCATTTT.

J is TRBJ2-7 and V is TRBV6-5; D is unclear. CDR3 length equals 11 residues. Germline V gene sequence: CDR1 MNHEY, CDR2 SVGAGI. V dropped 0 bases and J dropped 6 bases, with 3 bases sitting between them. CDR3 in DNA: TGTGCCAGCAGTTACTCGACCGAGCAGTACTTC. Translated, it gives CASSYSTEQYF.

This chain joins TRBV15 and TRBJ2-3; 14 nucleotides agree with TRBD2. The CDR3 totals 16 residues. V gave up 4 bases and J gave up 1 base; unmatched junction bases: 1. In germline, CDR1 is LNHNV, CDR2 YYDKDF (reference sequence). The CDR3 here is CATSMGLAGGTDTQYF. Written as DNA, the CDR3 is TGTGCCACCAGCATGGGACTAGCGGGGGGCACAGATACGCAGTATTTT.

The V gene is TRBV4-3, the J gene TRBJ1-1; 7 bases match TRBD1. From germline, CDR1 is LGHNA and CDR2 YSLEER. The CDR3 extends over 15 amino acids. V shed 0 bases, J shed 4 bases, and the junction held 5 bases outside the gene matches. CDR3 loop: CASSQEPQGGTEAFF. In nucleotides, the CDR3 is TGCGCCAGCAGCCAAGAACCCCAGGGGGGCACTGAAGCTTTCTTT.

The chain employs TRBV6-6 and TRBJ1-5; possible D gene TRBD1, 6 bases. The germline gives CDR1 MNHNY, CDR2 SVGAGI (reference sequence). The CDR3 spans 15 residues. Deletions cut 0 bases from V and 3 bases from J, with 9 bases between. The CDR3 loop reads CASSYSAGVNQPQHF. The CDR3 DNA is TGTGCCAGCAGTTACTCGGCAGGGGTCAATCAGCCCCAGCATTTT.

DNA for the CDR3: TGTGCCAGCAGCGAGGGACAGCGGGCCTACGAGCAGTACTTC. Amino acid sequence: CASSEGQRAYEQYF. The rearrangement links TRBV5-6 to TRBJ2-7, with a weak D call TRBD1 (7 bases). The CDR3 has 14 amino acids. Trimming pared 4 bases from V and 2 bases from J, leaving 13 bases between. CDR1 and CDR2 (germline): SGHDT, YYEEEE. The variable domain in full, with the rest retrieved from reference TRBV5-6 and TRBJ2-7, is DAGVTQSPTHLIKTRGQQVTLRCSPKSGHDTVSWYQQALGQGPQFIFQYYEEEERQRGNFPDRFSGHQFPNYSSELNVNALLLGDSALYLCASSEGQRAYEQYFGPGTRLTVT.

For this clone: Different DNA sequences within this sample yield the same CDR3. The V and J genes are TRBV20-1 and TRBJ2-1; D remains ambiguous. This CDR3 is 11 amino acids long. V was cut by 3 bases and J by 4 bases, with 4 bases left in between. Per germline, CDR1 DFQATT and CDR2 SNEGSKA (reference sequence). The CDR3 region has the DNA TGCAGTGCTAGGACTTACAATGAGCAGTTCTTC. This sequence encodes CSARTYNEQFF.

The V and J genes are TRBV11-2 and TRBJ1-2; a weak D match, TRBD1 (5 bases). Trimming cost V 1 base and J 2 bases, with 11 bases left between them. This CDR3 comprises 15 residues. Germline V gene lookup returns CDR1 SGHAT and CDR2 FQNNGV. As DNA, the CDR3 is TGTGCCAGCAGCTTAGGGGGGACGGGCAACTATGGCTACACCTTC. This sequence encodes CASSLGGTGNYGYTF. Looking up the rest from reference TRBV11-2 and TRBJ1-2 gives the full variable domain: EAGVAQSPRYKIIEKRQSVAFWCNPISGHATLYWYQQILGQGPKLLIQFQNNGVVDDSQLPKDRFSAERLKGVDSTLKIQPAKLEDSAVYLCASSLGGTGNYGYTFGSGTRLTVV.

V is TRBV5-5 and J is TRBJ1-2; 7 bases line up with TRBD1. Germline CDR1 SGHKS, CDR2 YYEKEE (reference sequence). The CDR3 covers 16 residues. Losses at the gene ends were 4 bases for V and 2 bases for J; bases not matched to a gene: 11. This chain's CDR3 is CASSQTRQGTNYGYTF. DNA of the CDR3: TGTGCCAGCAGCCAAACCCGACAGGGAACCAACTATGGCTACACCTTC.

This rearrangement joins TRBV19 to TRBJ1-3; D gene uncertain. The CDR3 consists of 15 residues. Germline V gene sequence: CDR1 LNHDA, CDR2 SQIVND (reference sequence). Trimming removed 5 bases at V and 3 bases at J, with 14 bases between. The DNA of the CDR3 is TGTGCCAGTAGTGTGGACGGAGCCTTTGGAAACACCATATATTTT. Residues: CASSVDGAFGNTIYF.

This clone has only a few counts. CDR3 in amino acids: CASSPPGQHRNTIYF. In nucleotides, the CDR3 is TGTGCCAGCAGCCCCCCGGGACAACACAGAAACACCATATATTTT. The gene calls are TRBV13 and TRBJ1-3, with D possibly being TRBD1 (6 bases). V was shortened by 5 bases and J by 5 bases, with 16 bases between the two germline ends. Looked up from germline, CDR1 is PRHDT and CDR2 is FYEKMQ (reference sequence). This CDR3 is built from 15 residues. Full variable domain (outside the CDR3, taken from reference TRBV13 and TRBJ1-3): AAGVIQSPRHLIKEKRETATLKCYPIPRHDTVYWYQQGPGQDPQFLISFYEKMQSDKGSIPDRFSAQQFSDYHSELNMSSLELGDSALYFCASSPPGQHRNTIYFGEGSWLTVV.

CDR3 sequence: CASSYSLWDRYEQYF. The CDR3 coding sequence is TGTGCCAGCAGTTACTCGTTGTGGGACAGATACGAGCAGTACTTC. V is TRBV6-5 and J is TRBJ2-7; 7 positions match TRBD1. The CDR3 has 15 amino acids. Germline V gene sequence: CDR1 MNHEY, CDR2 SVGAGI. V dropped 0 bases and J dropped 4; count of bases not matched to a gene: 6.